This TCR beta chain was recorded in a study of cytomegalovirus exposure and HLA in healthy donors. Vbeta (60) and Jbeta (13) primers were used in the PCR. Here immunoSEQ multiplex PCR was the method, and the copy in TCRdb shows in-frame clones only, minus some. Altogether 150,000 to 200,000 clones are present, approximately 78% being singletons, with the ten largest covering around 3.1%. Germline CDR1 reads MGHRA; CDR2 reads YSYEKL. The length of the CDR3 is 15 residues. V was pared by 2 bases and J by 0 bases, with 10 bases between. The genes are TRBV4-1 and TRBJ1-1; D unresolved. This TCR derives from a woman between 35 and 50 years old in good health and CMV-seronegative. The sample consisted of PBMCs. The CDR3 here is CASSQTRLVNTEAFF. The CDR3 nucleotides are TGCGCCAGCAGCCAAACCCGGCTAGTGAACACTGAAGCTTTCTTT.